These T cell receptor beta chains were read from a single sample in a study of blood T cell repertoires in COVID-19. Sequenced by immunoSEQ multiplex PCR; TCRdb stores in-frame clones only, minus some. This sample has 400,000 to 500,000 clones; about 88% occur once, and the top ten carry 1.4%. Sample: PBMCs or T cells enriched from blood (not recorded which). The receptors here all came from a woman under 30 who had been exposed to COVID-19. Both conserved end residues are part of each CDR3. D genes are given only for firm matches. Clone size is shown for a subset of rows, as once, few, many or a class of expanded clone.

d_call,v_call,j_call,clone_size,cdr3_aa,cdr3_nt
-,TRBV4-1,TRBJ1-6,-,CASSQDLIGNSPLHF,TGCGCCAGCAGCCAAGATCTGATTGGCAATTCACCCCTCCACTTT
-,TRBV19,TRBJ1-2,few,CASRSVAANYGYTF,TGTGCCAGTAGATCCGTCGCAGCTAACTATGGCTACACCTTC
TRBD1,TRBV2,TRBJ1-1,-,CASSEDRGLNTEAFF,TGTGCCAGCAGTGAGGACAGGGGCCTGAACACTGAAGCTTTCTTT
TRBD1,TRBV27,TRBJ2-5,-,CASSLRGQDVIETSVQETQYF,TGTGCCAGCAGTTTAAGGGGACAGGATGTTATAGAAACGTCCGTCCAAGAGACCCAGTACTTC
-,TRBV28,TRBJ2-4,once,CASRRLISDIQYF,TGTGCCAGCAGACGCTTGATTAGTGACATTCAGTACTTC
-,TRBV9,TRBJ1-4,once,CASSVGLTGGNEKLFF,TGTGCCAGCAGCGTAGGCCTGACAGGCGGTAATGAAAAACTGTTTTTT
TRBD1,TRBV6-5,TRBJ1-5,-,CASSYRGTVGQPQHF,TGTGCCAGCAGTTACCGGGGGACAGTTGGTCAGCCCCAGCATTTT
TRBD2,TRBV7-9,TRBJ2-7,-,CASSLTSGGDEQYF,TGTGCCAGCAGCTTAACTAGCGGGGGAGACGAGCAGTACTTC
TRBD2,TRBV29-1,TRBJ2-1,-,CSVVGGSLGANEQFF,TGCAGCGTTGTTGGCGGGAGCCTAGGGGCAAATGAGCAGTTCTTC
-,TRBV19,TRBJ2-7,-,CASSIGRGDYEQYF,TGTGCCAGTAGTATCGGCCGGGGAGACTACGAGCAGTACTTC
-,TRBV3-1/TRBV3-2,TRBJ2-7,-,CASSLVSSSAWSYEQYF,TGTGCCAGCAGCCTCGTATCGTCCAGCGCATGGTCCTACGAGCAGTACTTC
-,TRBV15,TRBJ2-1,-,CATSRVTGGDNEQFF,TGTGCCACCAGCAGAGTGACCGGGGGAGACAATGAGCAGTTCTTC
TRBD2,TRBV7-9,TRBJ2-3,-,CASSLERGGRDTQYF,TGTGCCAGCAGCTTAGAGCGGGGGGGCCGGGATACGCAGTATTTT
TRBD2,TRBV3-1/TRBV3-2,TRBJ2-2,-,CASSPRPLGTSPGTGELFF,TGTGCCAGCAGCCCCCGCCCCCTTGGGACTAGCCCGGGCACCGGGGAGCTGTTTTTT
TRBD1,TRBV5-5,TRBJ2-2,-,CASSYVTGYTGELFF,TGTGCCAGCAGTTACGTGACAGGGTACACCGGGGAGCTGTTTTTT
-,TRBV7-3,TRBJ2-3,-,CASSLNGPRASHF,TGTGCCAGCAGCTTAAACGGTCCACGTGCTAGCCATTTT
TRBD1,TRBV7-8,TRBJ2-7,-,CASRSGQGALAVYEQYF,TGTGCCAGCAGGTCGGGACAGGGGGCTCTGGCGGTCTACGAGCAGTACTTC
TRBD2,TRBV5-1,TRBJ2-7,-,CASSLVREGYEQYF,TGCGCCAGCAGCTTGGTGCGGGAGGGGTACGAGCAGTACTTC
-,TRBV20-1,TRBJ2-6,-,CSASNDDSLISGANVLTF,TGCAGTGCTAGTAACGATGACAGTCTAATCTCTGGGGCCAACGTCCTGACTTTC
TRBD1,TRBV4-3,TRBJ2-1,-,CASSQEKGAVGFF,TGCGCCAGCAGCCAAGAGAAGGGGGCAGTAGGTTTCTTC
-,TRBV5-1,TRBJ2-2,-,CASSLVAGELFF,TGCGCCAGCAGCTTGGTCGCCGGGGAGCTGTTTTTT
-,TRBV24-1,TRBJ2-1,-,CATSDGGPINEQFF,TGTGCCACCAGTGATGGCGGGCCGATCAATGAGCAGTTCTTC
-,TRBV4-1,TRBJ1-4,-,CASSVNREPRGEKLFF,TGCGCCAGCAGCGTAAACCGGGAGCCAAGGGGTGAAAAACTGTTTTTT
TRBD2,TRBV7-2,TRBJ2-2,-,CASSSPGLANTGELFF,TGTGCCAGCAGCTCGCCGGGACTAGCAAACACCGGGGAGCTGTTTTTT
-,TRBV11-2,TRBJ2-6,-,CASSLDRGWANVLTF,TGTGCCAGCAGCTTAGATCGGGGATGGGCCAACGTCCTGACTTTC
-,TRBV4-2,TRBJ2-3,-,CASTHRSGGTDTQYF,TGTGCCAGCACCCATAGGTCGGGGGGCACAGATACGCAGTATTTT
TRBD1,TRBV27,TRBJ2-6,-,CASSLDRAGANVLTF,TGTGCCAGCAGTCTAGACAGGGCTGGGGCCAACGTCCTGACTTTC
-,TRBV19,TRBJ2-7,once,CASSGGPTVIEQYF,TGTGCCAGTAGCGGGGGGCCAACAGTAATAGAGCAGTACTTC
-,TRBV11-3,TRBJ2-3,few,CASSFGETSTDTQYF,TGTGCCAGCAGCTTTGGGGAGACTAGCACAGATACGCAGTATTTT
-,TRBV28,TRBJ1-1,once,CASSFISPRANTEAFF,TGTGCCAGCAGCTTTATCTCCCCCAGGGCGAACACTGAAGCTTTCTTT
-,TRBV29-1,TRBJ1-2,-,CSSGDYGYTF,TGCAGCTCCGGAGATTATGGCTACACCTTC
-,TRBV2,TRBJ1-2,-,CASSYSRGTNYGYTF,TGTGCCAGCAGCTACTCGCGGGGGACTAACTATGGCTACACCTTC
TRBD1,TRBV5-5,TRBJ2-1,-,CASSLDRGRNEQFF,TGTGCCAGCAGCTTGGACAGGGGGCGCAATGAGCAGTTCTTC
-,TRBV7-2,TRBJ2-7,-,CASSQMGMGTTPWQYF,TGTGCCAGCAGCCAAATGGGTATGGGTACGACTCCATGGCAGTACTTC
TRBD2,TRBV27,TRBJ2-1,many,CASSTQLSGAPSSYNEQFF,TGTGCCAGCAGTACCCAGTTGAGCGGGGCCCCCAGCTCCTACAATGAGCAGTTCTTC
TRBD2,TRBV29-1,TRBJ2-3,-,CSAASGSFEDTQYF,TGCAGCGCAGCTAGCGGGAGCTTCGAAGATACGCAGTATTTT
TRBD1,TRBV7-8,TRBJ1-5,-,CASSPGQGAYQPQHF,TGTGCCAGCAGCCCCGGACAGGGGGCTTATCAGCCCCAGCATTTT
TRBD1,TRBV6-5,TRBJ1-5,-,CASGTGMDQPQHF,TGTGCCAGTGGGACAGGGATGGATCAGCCCCAGCATTTT
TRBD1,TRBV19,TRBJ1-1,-,CASRETGAHTEAFF,TGTGCCAGTAGGGAGACAGGGGCTCACACTGAAGCTTTCTTT
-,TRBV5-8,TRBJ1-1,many,CASSSWIQRLNTEAFF,TGTGCCAGCAGCTCTTGGATACAGAGACTGAACACTGAAGCTTTCTTT
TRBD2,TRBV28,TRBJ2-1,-,CASSPAISGTYNEQFF,TGTGCCAGCAGCCCTGCCATTAGCGGGACTTACAATGAGCAGTTCTTC
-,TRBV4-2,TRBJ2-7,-,CASSRSGSGFEQYF,TGTGCCAGCAGCCGATCCGGGAGTGGATTCGAGCAGTACTTC
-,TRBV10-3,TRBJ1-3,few,CAISGGSGNTIYF,TGTGCCATCAGTGGAGGCTCTGGAAACACCATATATTTT
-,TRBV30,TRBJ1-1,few,CAWSELPRNTEAFF,TGTGCCTGGAGTGAACTTCCAAGGAACACTGAAGCTTTCTTT
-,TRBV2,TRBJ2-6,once,CASTQGGTGANVLTF,TGTGCCAGCACTCAAGGGGGAACTGGGGCCAACGTCCTGACTTTC
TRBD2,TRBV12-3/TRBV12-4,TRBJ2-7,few,CASSDSLSGRDF,TGTGCCAGCAGTGATAGCCTTAGCGGGCGGGACTTC
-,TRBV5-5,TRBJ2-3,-,CASSLLLGGTDTQYF,TGTGCCAGCAGCTTGCTCTTGGGCGGCACAGATACGCAGTATTTT
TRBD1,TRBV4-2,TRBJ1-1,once,CASSQDRPGTGSVEAFF,TGTGCCAGCAGCCAAGACCGTCCCGGGACAGGTTCAGTTGAAGCTTTCTTT
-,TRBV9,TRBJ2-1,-,CASSVAQITGEQFF,TGTGCCAGCAGCGTAGCCCAAATCACGGGTGAGCAGTTCTTC
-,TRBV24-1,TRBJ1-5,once,CATSVGEGNQPQHF,TGTGCCACCAGTGTGGGGGAGGGCAATCAGCCCCAGCATTTT
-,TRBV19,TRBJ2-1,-,CASSIGAGKKTYEQFF,TGTGCCAGTAGTATTGGCGCGGGGAAAAAGACCTATGAGCAGTTCTTC
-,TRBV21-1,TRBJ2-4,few,CASSKPGQGAVLAKNIQYF,TGTGCCAGCAGCAAACCGGGACAGGGGGCGGTTCTAGCCAAAAACATTCAGTACTTC
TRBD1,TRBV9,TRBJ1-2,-,CASSVRGHHEGYTF,TGTGCCAGCAGCGTCAGGGGGCATCACGAGGGCTACACCTTC
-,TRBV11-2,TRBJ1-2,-,CASSLDIGDGYTF,TGTGCCAGCAGCTTAGATATCGGGGATGGCTACACCTTC
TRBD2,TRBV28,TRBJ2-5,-,CASSGGGQFLAGSQETQYF,TGTGCCAGCAGTGGGGGTGGACAGTTCCTAGCGGGCTCTCAAGAGACCCAGTACTTC
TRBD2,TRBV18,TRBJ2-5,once,CASSPPGTSVRETQYF,TGTGCCAGCTCACCACCAGGGACTAGCGTTCGAGAGACCCAGTACTTC